Following are 30 T cell receptor beta chains from one sample sequenced in a study of blood T cell repertoires in COVID-19. Profiling relied on immunoSEQ multiplex PCR, and the TCRdb table lists in-frame clones only, not all of them. This sample has 200,000 to 250,000 clones, with more than 70% found just once. Sequenced input: peripheral blood. These receptors were taken from a woman of 80 years or more with acute or convalescent COVID-19.

V gene TRBV28 combines with J gene TRBJ1-5; D gene ambiguous. This CDR3 comprises 12 residues. V lost 9 bases to trimming and J lost 6 bases, with 12 bases between them. Germline CDR1 and CDR2: MDHEN and SYDVKM. Written as DNA, the CDR3 is TGTGCCAGTTTGAACCCCGGTCAGCCCCAGCATTTT. Amino acid sequence: CASLNPGQPQHF. Complete variable domain (other parts from reference TRBV28 and TRBJ1-5): DVKVTQSSRYLVKRTGEKVFLECVQDMDHENMFWYRQDPGLGLRLIYFSYDVKMKEKGDIPEGYSVSREKKERFSLILESASTNQTSMYLCASLNPGQPQHFGDGTRLSIL.

The CDR3 reads CASSLAGNLDGELFF. The DNA of the CDR3 is TGTGCCAGCAGCTTAGCGGGGAACCTTGACGGGGAGCTGTTTTTT. The rearrangement uses TRBV5-5 and TRBJ2-2; 7 bases match TRBD2. There are 15 residues in the CDR3. V dropped 2 bases and J dropped 7; count of bases not matched to a gene: 8. Germline V CDR1 and CDR2: SGHKS, YYEKEE (reference sequence). Full variable domain (outside the CDR3, taken from reference TRBV5-5 and TRBJ2-2): DAGVTQSPTHLIKTRGQQVTLRCSPISGHKSVSWYQQVLGQGPQFIFQYYEKEERGRGNFPDRFSARQFPNYSSELNVNALLLGDSALYLCASSLAGNLDGELFFGEGSRLTVL.

The rearrangement uses TRBV5-1 and TRBJ2-1, with 11 bases matching TRBD2. Looked up from germline, CDR1 is SGHRS and CDR2 is YFSETQ. J was trimmed by 4 bases and V by 1 base; bases with no gene match: 7. The CDR3 has 17 residues. CDR3 residues: CASSLRLAGGTYNEQFF. In DNA, the CDR3 is TGCGCCAGCAGCTTGCGCCTAGCGGGGGGCACATACAATGAGCAGTTCTTC.

The rearrangement links TRBV11-2 to TRBJ1-2; the D is unclear. This CDR3 contains 14 residues. Trimming left V 5 bases short and J 4 bases short, with 14 bases between. Germline CDR1 is SGHAT and CDR2 is FQNNGV. CDR3 in amino acids: CASSPRGLGYGYTF. The CDR3 region has the DNA TGTGCCAGCAGCCCCCGAGGGCTTGGCTATGGCTACACCTTC.

The rearrangement uses TRBV15 and TRBJ1-1; possibly TRBD1 for D (5 bases). The CDR3 is made up of 16 amino acids. Germline-derived CDR1 and CDR2 are LNHNV and YYDKDF (reference sequence). Trimming pared 0 bases from V and 0 bases from J, leaving 11 bases between. DNA for the CDR3: TGTGCCACCAGCAGAGATCTGGGGCAGTTGAACACTGAAGCTTTCTTT. This sequence encodes CATSRDLGQLNTEAFF.

The chain couples TRBV2 to TRBJ1-6, with 11 bases aligning to TRBD1. Germline CDR1 reads SNHLY; CDR2 reads FYNNEI. The trim removed 6 bases at V and 5 bases at J, leaving 3 bases unmatched. The CDR3 totals 15 residues. The CDR3 loop reads CASRADRGHNSPLHF. The DNA of the CDR3 is TGTGCCAGCAGAGCGGACAGGGGGCATAATTCACCCCTCCACTTT.

The chain employs TRBV30 and TRBJ1-5, with 10 bases matching TRBD1. This CDR3 is 14 amino acids long. With 1 base clipped from V and 9 bases from J, the junction kept 6 bases outside the gene matches. In germline, CDR1 is GTSNPN, CDR2 SVGIG (reference sequence). The CDR3 DNA reads TGTGCCTGGAGTGCCGGGACAGGGGCAGGGCCCCAGCATTTT. Residues: CAWSAGTGAGPQHF.

The gene calls are TRBV18 and TRBJ2-1, with 7 bases identical to TRBD2. The CDR3 contains 13 residues. Germline V gene data show CDR1 as KGHSH and CDR2 as LQKENI. The V and J ends lost 0 bases and 8 bases, in that order; junction bases with no gene match: 1. The CDR3 bases are TGTGCCAGCTCACCACCGGCGGGGGATGAGCAGTTCTTC. It specifies CASSPPAGDEQFF.

The chain couples TRBV7-2 to TRBJ2-3; D is undetermined. Germline-derived CDR1 and CDR2 are SGHTA and FQGNSA. The CDR3 runs 14 residues. With 5 bases removed from V and 1 base from J, the gap between germline ends came to 10 bases. CDR3 bases: TGTGCCAGCAGCCCAAAAACAGGCACAGATACGCAGTATTTT. As protein: CASSPKTGTDTQYF. Complete variable domain (other parts from reference TRBV7-2 and TRBJ2-3): GAGVSQSPSNKVTEKGKDVELRCDPISGHTALYWYRQSLGQGLEFLIYFQGNSAPDKSGLPSDRFSAERTGGSVSTLTIQRTQQEDSAVYLCASSPKTGTDTQYFGPGTRLTVL.

This clone was seen only a few times. Distinct nucleotide sequences in the sample also encode this CDR3. CDR3 sequence: CASSSPYYGYTF. CDR3 nucleotides: TGTGCCAGCAGTTCTCCCTACTATGGCTACACCTTC. The V call is TRBV6-5, the J call TRBJ1-2; D call uncertain. The CDR3 runs to 12 residues. Germline V gene sequence: CDR1 MNHEY, CDR2 SVGAGI. Deletions cut 4 bases from V and 3 bases from J, with 6 bases between.

The rearrangement links TRBV3-1 (or the pseudogene TRBV3-2) to TRBJ1-1; D call uncertain. The ends were cut back, 3 bases at V and 0 bases at J, with 11 bases in the middle. The germline CDR1 and CDR2 sequences are LGHDT and YNNKEL (reference sequence). The CDR3 has 15 residues. CDR3 DNA: TGTGCCAGCAGCCAGAGACAAACCTTGAACACTGAAGCTTTCTTT. Translated, it gives CASSQRQTLNTEAFF.

The chain combines TRBV19 with TRBJ2-1; a possible D gene is TRBD2 (5 bases). Germline lookup yields CDR1 LNHDA and CDR2 SQIVND (reference sequence). V lost 5 bases, J lost 7 bases, and 9 bases lay in between. CDR3 length: 12 residues. CDR3 in DNA: TGTGCCAGTAGTCCACAGCGGAATGAGCAGTTCTTC. It yields the protein CASSPQRNEQFF.

This clone was observed a few times. The chain employs TRBV11-2 and TRBJ2-1; 10 bases are a match to TRBD2. Germline V gene data show CDR1 as SGHAT and CDR2 as FQNNGV. Germline trimming cut 8 bases from V and 4 bases from J; bases unmatched to any gene: 8. The CDR3 runs 15 residues. Here the CDR3 DNA reads TGTGCCAGCGGACCGAGCGGGGGGGTTTACAATGAGCAGTTCTTC. This encodes CASGPSGGVYNEQFF.

The V call is TRBV27, the J call TRBJ1-2; D possibly corresponds to TRBD1 (5 bases). V gave up 0 bases and J gave up 2 bases, with 16 bases separating them. The V gene's germline CDR1 is MNHEY and CDR2 SMNVEV (reference sequence). CDR3 length equals 17 residues. This CDR3 is CASSLSLVQRGNYGYTF. As DNA, the CDR3 is TGTGCCAGCAGTTTATCCTTAGTTCAAAGGGGCAACTATGGCTACACCTTC.

This clone was picked up a small number of times. The chain recombines TRBV4-1 with TRBJ1-4; 7 bases are shared with TRBD1. The junction had 11 bases not matched to a gene; V was cut back by 2 bases and J by 8 bases. This CDR3 spans 16 amino acids. Germline-derived CDR1 and CDR2 are MGHRA and YSYEKL. CDR3 residues: CASSQRTGNGGEKLFF. The DNA of the CDR3 is TGCGCCAGCAGCCAAAGGACAGGCAATGGGGGAGAAAAACTGTTTTTT.

The V and J genes are TRBV28 and TRBJ1-5; 7 bases are a match to TRBD1. V lost 8 bases, J lost 5 bases, and 12 bases stayed unmatched. Germline CDR1 and CDR2: MDHEN and SYDVKM. The CDR3 spans 15 residues. The CDR3, as DNA: TGTGCCAGCCTCCCCACAGGGGATTCCTATCAGCCCCAGCATTTT. Translation: CASLPTGDSYQPQHF.

The V and J genes are TRBV19 and TRBJ2-3; 7 nucleotides line up with TRBD2. With 4 bases clipped from V and 2 bases from J, the junction kept 3 bases outside the gene matches. The CDR3 is made up of 14 amino acids. CDR1 and CDR2 from the germline V gene are LNHDA and SQIVND (reference sequence). CDR3 region: CASSRRGDTDTQYF. CDR3 nucleotides: TGTGCCAGTAGTAGACGGGGGGACACAGATACGCAGTATTTT.

This clone has just one count. The CDR3 region is CASSLPGTRALHTSTDTQYF. Here the CDR3 DNA reads TGTGCCAGCAGCTTACCGGGAACGAGGGCGTTACATACTAGCACAGATACGCAGTATTTT. The rearrangement uses TRBV7-8 and TRBJ2-3, with D maybe TRBD2 (5 bases). V was shortened by 2 bases and J by 0 bases, with 24 bases between the two germline ends. This CDR3 has 20 amino acids. Per germline, CDR1 SGHVS and CDR2 FQNEAQ.

The table lists this clone with a few counts. The chain combines TRBV12-3 or TRBV12-4 with TRBJ1-1; D is undetermined. The V end lost 8 bases, the J end lost 1 base, and 11 bases lay between the germline ends. CDR3 length equals 13 residues. CDR3 in amino acids: CASRFAWNTEAFF. The CDR3 DNA reads TGTGCCAGCCGGTTTGCTTGGAACACTGAAGCTTTCTTT.

The genes are TRBV19 and TRBJ1-4; 7 bases align to TRBD1. V was pared by 1 base and J by 5 bases, with 4 bases of the junction left unmatched. Germline CDR1 and CDR2: LNHDA and SQIVND (reference sequence). This CDR3 is 15 amino acids long. The CDR3 DNA sequence: TGTGCCAGTAGTATAGCGAGGGGGCCGAATGAAAAACTGTTTTTT. It translates to CASSIARGPNEKLFF.

The J gene is TRBJ2-4, the V gene TRBV9; 12 positions agree with TRBD2. Germline-derived CDR1 and CDR2 are SGDLS and YYNGEE. V was pared by 4 bases and J by 4 bases, with 6 bases of the junction left unmatched. The CDR3 is made up of 16 amino acids. CDR3 sequence reads: CASSPLAGGLKNIQYF. CDR3 DNA: TGTGCCAGCAGCCCGCTAGCGGGGGGGCTGAAAAACATTCAGTACTTC.

The chain couples TRBV5-1 to TRBJ2-7, with D possibly matching TRBD1 (6 bases). The V gene's germline CDR1 is SGHRS and CDR2 YFSETQ. V lost 1 base, J lost 3 bases, and 14 bases lay in between. This CDR3 is 15 amino acids long. CDR3 amino acids: CASSLKQGGSYEQYF. The CDR3 DNA sequence: TGCGCCAGCAGCTTGAAACAGGGTGGGAGCTACGAGCAGTACTTC.

The chain couples TRBV3-1 (or the pseudogene TRBV3-2) to TRBJ2-7, with D unclear. CDR3 length: 13 amino acids. The V and J ends lost 6 bases and 4 bases respectively, with 13 bases between them. Germline CDR1 LGHDT, CDR2 YNNKEL (reference sequence). DNA of the CDR3: TGTGCCAGCAGGCATGGGTCCGGGTACGAGCAGTACTTC. Its protein product is CASRHGSGYEQYF.

The rearrangement joins TRBV2 to TRBJ1-1; 7 bases are shared with TRBD1. V gave up 5 bases and J gave up 0 bases; unmatched junction bases: 6. There are 15 residues in the CDR3. The germline CDR1 and CDR2 sequences are SNHLY and FYNNEI. DNA for the CDR3: TGTGCCAGCAGTCCGACAGGGTTTATGAACACTGAAGCTTTCTTT. It codes for CASSPTGFMNTEAFF.

This chain joins TRBV5-8 and TRBJ1-2; no reliable D call. V lost 0 bases and J 10 bases, leaving 10 bases between the germline ends. The length of the CDR3 is 12 residues. Germline V lookup: CDR1 SGHTS, CDR2 YDEGEE. The CDR3 protein is CASSLDTRTYTF. DNA of the CDR3: TGTGCCAGCAGCTTGGATACGCGTACCTACACCTTC.

The chain has TRBV28 and TRBJ1-1; no definite D call. Between the trimmed V and J ends, which lost 2 bases and 6 bases, there was a span of 4 bases. The CDR3 totals 11 residues. Germline CDR1 reads MDHEN; CDR2 reads SYDVKM. CDR3 residues: CASSLHPEAFF. The CDR3 DNA follows: TGTGCCAGCAGTTTACATCCTGAAGCTTTCTTT.

The V gene is TRBV5-1, the J gene TRBJ2-5, with 10 bases that match TRBD2. The germline V gene encodes CDR1 SGHRS and CDR2 YFSETQ. V lost 2 bases to trimming and J lost 7 bases; unmatched junction nucleotides: 8. CDR3 length: 15 residues. CDR3 residues: CASSLSGGAEATQYF. The DNA for the CDR3 is TGCGCCAGCAGCTTAAGCGGGGGGGCTGAGGCGACCCAGTACTTC. The full variable domain, in which reference TRBV5-1 and TRBJ2-5 provide the parts outside the CDR3, is KAGVTQTPRYLIKTRGQQVTLSCSPISGHRSVSWYQQTPGQGLQFLFEYFSETQRNKGNFPGRFSGRQFSNSRSEMNVSTLELGDSALYLCASSLSGGAEATQYFGPGTRLLVL.

This sequence joins TRBV11-3 and TRBJ2-3; the D gene is possibly TRBD1 (5 bases). V gave up 3 bases and J gave up 6 bases, with 16 bases separating them. Germline V lookup: CDR1 SGHNT, CDR2 YENEEA. This CDR3 region has 15 residues. In nucleotides, the CDR3 is TGTGCCAGCAGCTTTTCCCAGGGTAATGTGGATACGCAGTATTTT. Translated, it gives CASSFSQGNVDTQYF.

The chain has TRBV7-3 and TRBJ1-1; D may be TRBD1 (5 bases). The germline CDR1 and CDR2 sequences are SGHTA and FQGTGA. V lost 1 base to trimming and J lost 2 bases, with 11 bases between them. This CDR3 contains 15 residues. The CDR3: CASSLNGGENTEAFF. The CDR3 bases are TGTGCCAGCAGCTTAAATGGAGGGGAAAACACTGAAGCTTTCTTT.

The gene calls are TRBV3-1 (or the pseudogene TRBV3-2) and TRBJ1-2; 7 nucleotides line up with TRBD1. This CDR3 is built from 13 residues. V was clipped by 5 bases and J by 7 bases; unmatched bases: 7. CDR1 and CDR2 from the germline V gene are LGHDT and YNNKEL (reference sequence). This chain's CDR3 is CASSAQGVGGYTF. Here the CDR3 DNA reads TGTGCCAGCAGCGCCCAGGGGGTCGGTGGCTACACCTTC.